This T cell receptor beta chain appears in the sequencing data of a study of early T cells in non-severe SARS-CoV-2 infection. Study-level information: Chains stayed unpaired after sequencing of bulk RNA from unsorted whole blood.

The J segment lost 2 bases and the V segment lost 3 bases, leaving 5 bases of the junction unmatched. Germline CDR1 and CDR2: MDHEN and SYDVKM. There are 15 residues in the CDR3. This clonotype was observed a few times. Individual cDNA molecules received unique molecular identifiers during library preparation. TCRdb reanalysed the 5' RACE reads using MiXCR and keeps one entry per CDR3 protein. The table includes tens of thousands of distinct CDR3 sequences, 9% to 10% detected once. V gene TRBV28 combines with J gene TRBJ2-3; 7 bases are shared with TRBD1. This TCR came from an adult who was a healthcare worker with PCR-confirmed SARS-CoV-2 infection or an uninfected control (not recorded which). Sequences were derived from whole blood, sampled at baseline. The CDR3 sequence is CASSFLGQSTDTQYF. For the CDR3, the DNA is TGTGCCAGCAGTTTTTTGGGACAGTCCACAGATACGCAGTATTTT.